These T cell receptor beta chains were read from a single sample in a study of identical twins. TCRdb re-analysed the 5' RACE reads in MiXCR, keeping a single row per CDR3 protein. Seen here are fewer than 900,000 distinct CDR3 sequences, about 20% observed once, and the top ten hold around 13%. These data were also reused for a study on T cells expressing NK-cell markers.

Sequencing input: PBMCs. These receptors originate from a woman younger than 35 in good health. The CDR3 runs from the conserved cysteine through the conserved F or W. A D gene is named only where the DNA matches it firmly. Part of the rows lack a size; the others show once, few, many or a class for expanded clones.

DNA | CDR3 | V | size | J | D
TGTGCCAGCAGCGTAGGTAGCCCAGATACGCAGTATTTT | CASSVGSPDTQYF | TRBV9 | few | TRBJ2-3 | NA
TGTGCCAGCAGCTTTCCCTCGGTCGAAAATACGCAGTATTTT | CASSFPSVENTQYF | TRBV13 | few | TRBJ2-3 | NA
TGTGCCAGCAGCTCCCGCTTGAACGAGCAGTACTTC | CASSSRLNEQYF | TRBV5-6 | few | TRBJ2-7 | NA
TGTGCCAGCTCACCAATGACAGGCTTGGATGAAAAACTGTTTTTT | CASSPMTGLDEKLFF | TRBV18 | NA | TRBJ1-4 | NA
TGTGCCAGCAGTTACCGGACAAGTGGTTTGAACACTGAAGCTTTCTTT | CASSYRTSGLNTEAFF | TRBV6-5 | few | TRBJ1-1 | NA
TGCGCCAGCAGAATTCTCCCAGCGGGAGGGGGGGATGAGCAGTTCTTC | CASRILPAGGGDEQFF | TRBV5-1 | NA | TRBJ2-1 | TRBD2
TGTGCCAGGGTCGGTAGGGGCGAGCAGTACTTC | CARVGRGEQYF | TRBV6-7 | few | TRBJ2-7 | NA
TGCGCCAGCAGCTACCGGGGGCAAAATGAAGCTTTCTTT | CASSYRGQNEAFF | TRBV5-1 | few | TRBJ1-1 | NA
TGTGCCAGCAGCTTATCCGTTGGACGGAACACTGAAGCTTTCTTT | CASSLSVGRNTEAFF | TRBV7-9 | few | TRBJ1-1 | NA
TGTGCCAGCAGCCCACGTGGGAGACCCGAAGAGACCCAGTACTTC | CASSPRGRPEETQYF | TRBV5-4 | few | TRBJ2-5 | NA
TGTGCCAGCAGTTACTCGGCGGGGGGTTTCACAGATACGCAGTATTTT | CASSYSAGGFTDTQYF | TRBV6-2/TRBV6-3 | few | TRBJ2-3 | TRBD2
TGTGCCACCCGGGGGTTCCAGGGCGAAGTTCAGCCCCAGCATTTT | CATRGFQGEVQPQHF | TRBV6-1 | few | TRBJ1-5 | NA
TGTGCCAGCAGCTTGGACCCTTCTCGGGTTGAGCAGTTCTTC | CASSLDPSRVEQFF | TRBV5-5 | NA | TRBJ2-1 | NA
TGTGCCAGCAGTTTAACAGCGGCTTACTCCTACGAGCAGTACTTC | CASSLTAAYSYEQYF | TRBV27 | NA | TRBJ2-7 | NA
TGCGCCAGCATGGGCAGCCTCGGAAACACCATATATTTT | CASMGSLGNTIYF | TRBV10-2 | few | TRBJ1-3 | NA
TGCGCCAGCGGGACCCAGGGATCCACAGATACGCAGTATTTT | CASGTQGSTDTQYF | TRBV5-1 | few | TRBJ2-3 | NA
TGCGCCAGCAGCTCTTCGGGGCATGGCACAGATACGCAGTATTTT | CASSSSGHGTDTQYF | TRBV5-1 | few | TRBJ2-3 | NA
TGCAGCGTTGGGACGCTCGAACTTAGCGGGGGGCAAGAGACCCAGTACTTC | CSVGTLELSGGQETQYF | TRBV29-1 | few | TRBJ2-5 | TRBD2
TGCAGTGCGAGTCTAGCGGGGGCAGGGGAGCAGTTCTTC | CSASLAGAGEQFF | TRBV20-1 | few | TRBJ2-1 | TRBD2
TGCGCCAGCAGCCAAGCAGTTACCTATAATTCACCCCTCCACTTT | CASSQAVTYNSPLHF | TRBV4-1 | NA | TRBJ1-6 | NA
TGTGCTAGTGGTTCCTGGCTAGCGGGGGTCAATGAGCAGTTCTTC | CASGSWLAGVNEQFF | TRBV12-5 | few | TRBJ2-1 | TRBD2
TGTGCCAGCAGCCAAGATATTAGGCAGGGGCTGGTGGATACGCAGTATTTT | CASSQDIRQGLVDTQYF | TRBV3-1 | NA | TRBJ2-3 | NA
TGCAGTGCCTTCCACCTCAATGAGCAGTTCTTC | CSAFHLNEQFF | TRBV20-1 | NA | TRBJ2-1 | NA
TGTGCCAGCAGTTACTCCGTAGCGGGAGGCAAGGAGACCCAGTACTTC | CASSYSVAGGKETQYF | TRBV6-5 | NA | TRBJ2-5 | TRBD2
TGTGCCAGCAGCTCACTCACACTAGCGGGGGATTCGGGAAACATTCAGTACTTC | CASSSLTLAGDSGNIQYF | TRBV11-2 | few | TRBJ2-4 | TRBD2
TGTGCCAGCAGTTACAGGAGGATATCTTACTACGAGCAGTACTTC | CASSYRRISYYEQYF | TRBV6-2/TRBV6-3 | NA | TRBJ2-7 | NA
TGTGCCAGCAGCTCCCAAATCTCGAATTTGGTAGGAGAGACCCAGTACTTC | CASSSQISNLVGETQYF | TRBV7-2 | few | TRBJ2-5 | NA
TGTGCCAGCAGCCCCATACGGACAGCTCCCGAGCAGTACTTC | CASSPIRTAPEQYF | TRBV6-1 | NA | TRBJ2-7 | NA
TGTGCCAGCAGGCCTTCAGGGCAGCCGTCGGATCAGCCCCAGCATTTT | CASRPSGQPSDQPQHF | TRBV12-3/TRBV12-4 | few | TRBJ1-5 | NA
TGCGCCAGCAGCCCAGGGCCAGGCTACACCTTC | CASSPGPGYTF | TRBV5-1 | many | TRBJ1-2 | NA
TGTGCCAGCAGCGTAGAAGGGATGGACTTCTTAGCCAAAAACATTCAGTACTTC | CASSVEGMDFLAKNIQYF | TRBV9 | NA | TRBJ2-4 | NA